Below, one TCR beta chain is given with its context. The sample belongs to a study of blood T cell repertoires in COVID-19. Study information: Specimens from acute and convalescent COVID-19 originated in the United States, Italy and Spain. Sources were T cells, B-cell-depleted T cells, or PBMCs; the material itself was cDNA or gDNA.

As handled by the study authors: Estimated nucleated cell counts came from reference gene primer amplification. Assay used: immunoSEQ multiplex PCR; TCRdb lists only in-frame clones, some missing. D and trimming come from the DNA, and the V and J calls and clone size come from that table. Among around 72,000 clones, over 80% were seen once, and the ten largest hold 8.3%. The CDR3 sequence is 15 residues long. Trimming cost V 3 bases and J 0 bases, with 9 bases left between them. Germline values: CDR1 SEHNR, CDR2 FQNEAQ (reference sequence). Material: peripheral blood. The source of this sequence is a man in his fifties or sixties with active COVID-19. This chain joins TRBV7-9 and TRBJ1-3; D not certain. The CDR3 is CASSFKDYSGNTIYF. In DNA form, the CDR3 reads TGTGCCAGCAGCTTCAAGGACTACTCTGGAAACACCATATATTTT.